This record looks at one T cell receptor (beta chain) sequence and its context. The data are from a study of blood T cell repertoires in COVID-19. Profiling relied on immunoSEQ multiplex PCR, and the TCRdb table lists in-frame clones only, not all of them. Counted here are some 400,000 clones, around 87% occurring once; the ten biggest clones make up about 10%. The CDR3 has 14 residues. J lost 7 bases, V lost 5 bases, and 8 bases had no gene match. Germline-derived CDR1 and CDR2 are WNHNN and SYGVQD (reference sequence). The chain uses TRBV10-1 and TRBJ2-1, with 7 positions matching TRBD1. This receptor was identified in a woman in her twenties or thirties with COVID-19, enrolled during active disease. The material sequenced was peripheral blood. The CDR3: CASSKARGSNEQFF. The CDR3 bases are TGCGCCAGCAGTAAGGCCAGGGGGTCGAATGAGCAGTTCTTC.